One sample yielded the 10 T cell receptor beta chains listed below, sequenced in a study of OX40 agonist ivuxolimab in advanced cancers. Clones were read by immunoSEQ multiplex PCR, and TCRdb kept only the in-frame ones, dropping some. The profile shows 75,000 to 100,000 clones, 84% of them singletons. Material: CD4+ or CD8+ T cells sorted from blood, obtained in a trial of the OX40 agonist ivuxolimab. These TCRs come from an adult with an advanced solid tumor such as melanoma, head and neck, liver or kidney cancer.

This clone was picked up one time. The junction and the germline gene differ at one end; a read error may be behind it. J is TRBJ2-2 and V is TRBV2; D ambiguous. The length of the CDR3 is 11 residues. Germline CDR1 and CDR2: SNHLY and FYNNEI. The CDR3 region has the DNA TGTGCCAGCAATGAAGGGGGGGAGCTGTTTTTT. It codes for CASNEGGELFF.

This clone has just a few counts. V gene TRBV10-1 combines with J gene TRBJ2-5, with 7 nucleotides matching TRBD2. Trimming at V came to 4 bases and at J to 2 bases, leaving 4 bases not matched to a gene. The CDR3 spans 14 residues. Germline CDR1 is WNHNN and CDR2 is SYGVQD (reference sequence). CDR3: CASSGGGLQETQYF. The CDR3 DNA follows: TGCGCCAGCAGTGGGGGGGGTCTGCAAGAGACCCAGTACTTC.

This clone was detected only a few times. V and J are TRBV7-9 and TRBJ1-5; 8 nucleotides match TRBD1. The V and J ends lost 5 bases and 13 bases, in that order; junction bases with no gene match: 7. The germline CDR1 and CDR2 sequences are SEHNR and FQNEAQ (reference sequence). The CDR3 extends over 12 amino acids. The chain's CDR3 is CASSHGQGEQHF. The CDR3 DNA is TGTGCCAGCAGCCATGGACAGGGCGAACAGCATTTT.

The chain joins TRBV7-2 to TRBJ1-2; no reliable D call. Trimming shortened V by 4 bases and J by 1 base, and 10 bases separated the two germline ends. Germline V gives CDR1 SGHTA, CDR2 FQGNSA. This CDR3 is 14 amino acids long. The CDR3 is CASSSEALNYGYTF. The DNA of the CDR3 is TGTGCCAGCAGCTCCGAGGCCCTTAACTATGGCTACACCTTC.

CDR3 loop: CASSLGGEYSNQPQHF. The CDR3 DNA follows: TGTGCCAGCAGCCTTGGCGGAGAATATAGCAATCAGCCCCAGCATTTT. The chain recombines TRBV7-8 with TRBJ1-5; D unresolved. Trimming removed 5 bases at V and 0 bases at J, with 14 bases between. CDR1 and CDR2 from the germline V gene are SGHVS and FQNEAQ. The CDR3 contains 16 residues.

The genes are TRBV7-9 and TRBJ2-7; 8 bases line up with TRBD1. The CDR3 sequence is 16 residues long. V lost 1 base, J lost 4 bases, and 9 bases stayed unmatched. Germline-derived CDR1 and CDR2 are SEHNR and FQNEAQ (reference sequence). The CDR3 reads CASSLGNGTGIYEQYF. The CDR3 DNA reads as TGTGCCAGCAGCTTAGGGAACGGGACAGGCATTTACGAGCAGTACTTC.

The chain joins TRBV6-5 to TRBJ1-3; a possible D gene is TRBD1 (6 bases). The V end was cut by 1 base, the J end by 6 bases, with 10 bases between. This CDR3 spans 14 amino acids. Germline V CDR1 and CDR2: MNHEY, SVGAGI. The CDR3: CASSYLGGINTIYF. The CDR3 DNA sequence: TGTGCCAGCAGTTACTTGGGGGGCATAAACACCATATATTTT.

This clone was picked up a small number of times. Written as DNA, the CDR3 is TGCGCCAGCAGTGAATGGTCTGGGGGCGGTGAGCAGTTCTTC. Protein: CASSEWSGGGEQFF. This rearrangement joins TRBV10-1 to TRBJ2-1, with D tentatively TRBD1 (6 bases). The CDR3 is 14 residues long. Looked up from germline, CDR1 is WNHNN and CDR2 is SYGVQD (reference sequence). V was shortened by 3 bases and J by 9 bases, with 15 bases between the two germline ends.

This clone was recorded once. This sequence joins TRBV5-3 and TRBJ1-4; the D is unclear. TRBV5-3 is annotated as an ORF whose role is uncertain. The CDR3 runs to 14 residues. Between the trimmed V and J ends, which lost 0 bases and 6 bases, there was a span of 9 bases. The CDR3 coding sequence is TGTGCCAGAAGCTTGGCGGAGTTGTATGAAAAACTGTTTTTT. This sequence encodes CARSLAELYEKLFF.

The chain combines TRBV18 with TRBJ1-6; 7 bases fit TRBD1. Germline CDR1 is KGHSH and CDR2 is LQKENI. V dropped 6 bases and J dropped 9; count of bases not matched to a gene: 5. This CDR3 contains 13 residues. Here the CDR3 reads CASSPNRGSPLHF. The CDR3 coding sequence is TGTGCCAGCTCGCCGAACAGGGGTTCACCCCTCCACTTT.